These 8 T cell receptor beta chains were sequenced from one sample in a study of read filtering for tumor transcriptome and immune sequencing (dated by TCRdb to 2018 to 2020). The instrument given in TCRdb is Illumina HiSeq 4000. TCR libraries were constructed from 350 to 400 ng RNA using the Immunoverse kit, and molecular barcoded adaptors covering alpha/delta and beta/gamma chains were employed. TCRdb's own reprocessing of the public reads used fastp at Q25 and MiXCR and kept productive beta chains. CDR3 protein duplicates are merged, each entry listing the most common genes and DNA. The sample has around 130,000 distinct CDR3 sequences on record, approximately 13% of them singletons. Around 8.3% of the sample comes from the top ten. The sample was a population of CD138-negative cells sorted from bone marrow. Per the publication, the cell subset or site label means: bone marrow mononuclear cells depleted of CD138+ plasma/myeloma cells by negative magnetic selection. The receptors originated from a donor at least 40 years old with multiple myeloma.

The rearrangement uses TRBV7-9 and TRBJ2-5, with D possibly TRBD2 on 6 matching bases. V lost 0 bases and J 1 base, leaving 9 bases between the germline ends. CDR3 length: 15 residues. Germline loops: CDR1 SEHNR, CDR2 FQNEAQ (reference sequence). The CDR3 region is CASSLAEGPQETQYF. CDR3 bases: TGTGCCAGCAGCTTAGCGGAGGGCCCCCAAGAGACCCAGTACTTC.

This clonotype occurred many times. The chain employs TRBV9 and TRBJ2-7; D call uncertain. This CDR3 has 15 amino acids. Trimming pared 4 bases from V and 3 bases from J, leaving 17 bases between. Germline-derived CDR1 and CDR2 are SGDLS and YYNGEE. The CDR3 sequence is CASSPSDRVFYEQYF. The CDR3 region has the DNA TGTGCCAGCAGCCCGAGCGACCGGGTATTCTACGAGCAGTACTTC.

This clonotype was observed a handful of times. The chain carries TRBV4-2 and TRBJ2-3; no clear D. V lost 6 bases, J lost 2 bases, and 12 bases lay in between. The CDR3 length is 14 residues. Per the germline V gene, CDR1 is LGHNA and CDR2 is YNFKEQ. The CDR3 DNA is TGTGCCAGCAGGGCCTCGGCCATCACAGATACGCAGTATTTT. Protein product: CASRASAITDTQYF.

Worth noting for this clonotype: It may be a read error: a sequence one base away is much more abundant. The chain is built from TRBV12-3 or TRBV12-4 and TRBJ2-1; D is uncertain. V shed 1 base and J shed 6 bases, with 10 bases lying between them. This CDR3 region has 14 residues. CDR3 DNA: TGTGCCAGCAGTTTAGGGGCGGTTTTCAATGAGCAGTTCTTC. This sequence encodes CASSLGAVFNEQFF.

This clonotype showed up many times. The chain recombines TRBV28 with TRBJ2-2; tentative D call: TRBD2 (5 bases). CDR3 length equals 15 residues. Germline V gives CDR1 MDHEN, CDR2 SYDVKM. V was clipped by 2 bases and J by 3 bases, with 10 bases between them. Written as DNA, the CDR3 is TGTGCCAGCAGTTTACTTGGACTCTACACCGGGGAGCTGTTTTTT. It translates to CASSLLGLYTGELFF.

To note about this clonotype: A much larger clone lies one base from this, so it may be a read error. The rearrangement links TRBV5-1 to TRBJ2-7; D gene uncertain. The length of the CDR3 is 13 residues. Germline V gene lookup returns CDR1 SGHRS and CDR2 YFSETQ. As DNA, the CDR3 is TGCGCCAGCAGCTCTCGCGGAGTGTACGATCAGTACTTC. It codes for CASSSRGVYDQYF. Complete variable domain (other parts from reference TRBV5-1 and TRBJ2-7): KAGVTQTPRYLIKTRGQQVTLSCSPISGHRSVSWYQQTPGQGLQFLFEYFSETQRNKGNFPGRFSGRQFSNSRSEMNVSTLELGDSALYLCASSSRGVYDQYFGPGTRLTVT.

In this sample, this clonotype turned up many times. The chain couples TRBV2 to TRBJ2-1; TRBD2 agrees at 12 bases. V shed 5 bases, J shed 4 bases, and the junction held 6 bases outside the gene matches. The CDR3 spans 16 residues. From germline, CDR1 is SNHLY and CDR2 FYNNEI. CDR3 coding DNA: TGTGCCAGCAGTAAGCTAGCGGGAGGGCCGTACAATGAGCAGTTCTTC. Translated, it gives CASSKLAGGPYNEQFF.

This clonotype was seen a few times. This sequence may be a read error, since a much larger clone differs from it by one base. The V call is TRBV20-1, the J call TRBJ2-5; tentatively, D is TRBD2 (7 bases). CDR3 size: 14 residues. The germline gives CDR1 DFQATT, CDR2 SNEGSKA (reference sequence). CDR3 residues: CRARGVGGGETQYF. The CDR3 nucleotides read TGCAGGGCTCGAGGGGTGGGAGGGGGAGAGACCCAGTACTTC.